Below are 5 T cell receptor beta chains sequenced from a single sample in a study of T cell changes during pregnancy in multiple sclerosis. The repertoire was sequenced with immunoSEQ multiplex PCR; TCRdb's copy has only in-frame clones and lacks some. Here the sample spans about 80,000 clones, around nine tenths being singletons. The sequenced sample was CD4+ T cells from peripheral blood mononuclear cells, obtained before pregnancy. The source is a female donor with multiple sclerosis, enrolled in a pregnancy study.

The genes are TRBV19 and TRBJ2-1; 7 bases line up with TRBD1. From germline, CDR1 is LNHDA and CDR2 SQIVND (reference sequence). Trimming at V came to 5 bases and at J to 9 bases, leaving 10 bases not matched to a gene. This CDR3 is built from 14 residues. CDR3 amino acids: CASSVRQGRGEQFF. The CDR3 region has the DNA TGTGCCAGTAGTGTGCGACAGGGACGGGGTGAGCAGTTCTTC.

This chain links TRBV6-6 with TRBJ2-7; D is unclear. Germline CDR1 is MNHNY and CDR2 is SVGAGI (reference sequence). The V and J ends lost 4 bases and 6 bases respectively, with 16 bases between them. CDR3 length: 14 amino acids. The DNA for the CDR3 is TGTGCCAGCAGTTCTACTCTAGATCCGGGCGAGCAGTACTTC. As protein: CASSSTLDPGEQYF.

The chain recombines TRBV28 with TRBJ2-7; no clear D gene. Germline CDR1 and CDR2: MDHEN and SYDVKM. V lost 1 base and J lost 5, with 6 bases in between. The CDR3 totals 12 residues. Here the CDR3 reads CASSLSRNEQYF. DNA of the CDR3: TGTGCCAGCAGTTTATCCAGGAACGAGCAGTACTTC.

This chain connects TRBV5-1 to TRBJ2-3, with 8 bases identical to TRBD1. The germline V gene has CDR1 SGHRS and CDR2 YFSETQ. The CDR3 loop spans 17 amino acids. J was trimmed by 11 bases and V by 0 bases; bases with no gene match: 17. CDR3 amino acids: CASSLEPTGAPPGRQYF. For the CDR3, the DNA is TGCGCCAGCAGCTTGGAACCGACAGGGGCCCCACCTGGGAGGCAGTATTTT.

Only one count was recorded for this clone. This chain connects TRBV28 to TRBJ2-7; 7 bases are a match to TRBD1. J gave up 2 bases and V 6 bases, and 10 bases lay outside the gene matches. Germline V gene sequence: CDR1 MDHEN, CDR2 SYDVKM. The CDR3 is 15 amino acids. The CDR3 here is CASREDRALPYEQYF. CDR3 sequence (DNA): TGTGCCAGCAGGGAAGACAGGGCCCTACCCTACGAGCAGTACTTC.